Shown below are 26 T cell receptor beta chains from a single sample sequenced in a study of CD8 T cells in ankylosing spondylitis. These TCRs' antigens remain unknown. TCRdb analysed the 5' RACE reads with MiXCR anew, one entry per CDR3 protein. Here the sample spans over 450,000 distinct CDR3 sequences, about 12% being singletons. Study observations and caveats: Among TCR beta sequences, a motif of eight highly homologous variants appeared characteristic of ankylosing spondylitis blood.

Sequencing was done on a sample of blood, either unsorted or a sorted T cell fraction (not recorded which). Receptors originate from a male donor with ankylosing spondylitis.

The chain recombines TRBV6-4 with TRBJ1-1; D is uncertain. Germline V gives CDR1 MRHNA, CDR2 SNTAGT. The CDR3 is 13 amino acids. V was pared by 6 bases and J by 6 bases, with 14 bases between. The CDR3 DNA reads as TGTGCCAGCAGCCCGACGGTAACGGCTGAAGCTTTCTTT. Protein sequence: CASSPTVTAEAFF.

The V gene is TRBV9, the J gene TRBJ2-3, with D unresolved. V was shortened by 0 bases and J by 2 bases, with 10 bases between the two germline ends. There are 15 residues in the CDR3. Germline CDR1 SGDLS, CDR2 YYNGEE. CDR3 loop: CASSVGSETTDTQYF. The CDR3 region has the DNA TGTGCCAGCAGCGTAGGGTCCGAGACCACAGATACGCAGTATTTT.

V usage is TRBV2 and J usage is TRBJ1-2; 9 nucleotides align to TRBD1. With 2 bases clipped from V and 4 bases from J, the junction kept 8 bases outside the gene matches. This CDR3 has 16 residues. CDR1 is SNHLY and CDR2 is FYNNEI in the germline V gene. CDR3 protein: CASSESPGQGIYGYTF. CDR3 nucleotide sequence: TGTGCCAGCAGTGAATCCCCGGGACAGGGAATCTATGGCTACACCTTC.

V gene TRBV12-3 or TRBV12-4 combines with J gene TRBJ1-5; D possibly corresponds to TRBD1 (6 bases). V was pared by 5 bases and J by 3 bases, with 14 bases between. This CDR3 spans 15 amino acids. The CDR3: CASSHSDRNNQPQHF. CDR3 sequence (DNA): TGTGCCAGCAGTCACTCGGACAGAAACAATCAGCCCCAGCATTTT.

This clonotype was counted at least ten times. The genes are TRBV7-9 and TRBJ2-7; D gene uncertain. Germline V gene lookup returns CDR1 SEHNR and CDR2 FQNEAQ (reference sequence). CDR3 size: 14 residues. V dropped 5 bases and J dropped 3 bases, with 14 bases sitting between them. The CDR3 sequence: CASSPPGSSYEQYF. The CDR3 region has the DNA TGTGCCAGCAGCCCACCCGGCTCCAGCTACGAGCAGTACTTC.

This clonotype has ten or more counts. The rearrangement uses TRBV29-1 and TRBJ1-5; D unclear. The V gene's germline CDR1 is SQVTM and CDR2 ANQGSEA. The length of the CDR3 is 13 residues. Trimming stripped 7 bases from V and 2 bases from J, with 12 bases between. In DNA, the CDR3 is TGCAGCGCTGGAGGCACGGGCAATCAGCCCCAGCATTTT. This codes for CSAGGTGNQPQHF.

V usage is TRBV5-6 and J usage is TRBJ2-3; TRBD2 matches at 10 bases. From germline, CDR1 is SGHDT and CDR2 YYEEEE. Trimming at V came to 4 bases and at J to 6 bases, leaving 17 bases not matched to a gene. There are 18 residues in the CDR3. The CDR3 loop reads CASSRGAGGVPPSDTQYF. CDR3 sequence (DNA): TGTGCCAGCAGCCGGGGAGCGGGAGGGGTCCCCCCCTCCGATACGCAGTATTTT.

The chain has TRBV5-1 and TRBJ2-2, with TRBD1 identical over 9 bases. Trimming removed 4 bases from V and 5 bases from J; junction bases left unmatched: 6. This CDR3 region has 15 residues. CDR1 is SGHRS and CDR2 is YFSETQ in the germline V gene. In DNA form, the CDR3 reads TGCGCCAGCAGCGTCCGGGACAGGGTAACCGGGGAGCTGTTTTTT. It is translated as CASSVRDRVTGELFF.

This clonotype was picked up a small number of times. The chain has TRBV18 and TRBJ2-3, with D possibly being TRBD2 (6 bases). The ends were cut back, 2 bases at V and 1 base at J, with 13 bases in the middle. Germline lookup yields CDR1 KGHSH and CDR2 LQKENI. The CDR3 is 16 amino acids. The CDR3 region is CASSPGVTGGTDTQYF. The DNA for the CDR3 is TGTGCCAGCTCACCAGGGGTGACGGGAGGCACAGATACGCAGTATTTT.

This clonotype was seen more than once but under ten times. This chain links TRBV5-1 with TRBJ2-7, with 7 bases that match TRBD1. V shed 1 base, J shed 1 base, and the junction held 5 bases outside the gene matches. CDR1 is SGHRS, CDR2 YFSETQ, per germline. The CDR3 runs 15 residues. The CDR3 DNA is TGCGCCAGCAGCTTGAGGCTGGGACAGTCCTACGAGCAGTACTTC. As protein: CASSLRLGQSYEQYF.

The chain is built from TRBV10-1 and TRBJ1-1; D ambiguous. CDR1 WNHNN and CDR2 SYGVQD come from the germline V gene (reference sequence). V lost 6 bases to trimming and J lost 1 base, with 9 bases between them. This CDR3 comprises 13 residues. This CDR3 is CASSEMRNTEAFF. CDR3 sequence (DNA): TGCGCCAGCAGCGAAATGAGGAACACTGAAGCTTTCTTT.

The gene calls are TRBV9 and TRBJ2-1, with TRBD2 matching 7 bases. Looked up from germline, CDR1 is SGDLS and CDR2 is YYNGEE. This CDR3 has 17 amino acids. Unmatched junction bases numbered 10, after V lost 0 bases and J lost 4 bases. Here the CDR3 DNA reads TGTGCCAGCAGCGTAGCTCCCGGGCGGGGGAGTTACAATGAGCAGTTCTTC. Encoded protein: CASSVAPGRGSYNEQFF.

This clonotype has more than one count but fewer than ten. This sequence joins TRBV6-1 and TRBJ1-5; the match to TRBD1 covers 9 bases. Germline CDR1 reads MNHNS; CDR2 reads SASEGT. CDR3 size: 15 residues. J lost 7 bases, V lost 8 bases, and 12 bases had no gene match. CDR3 residues: CASELGQGFGQPQHF. In nucleotides, the CDR3 is TGTGCCAGCGAATTGGGACAGGGATTTGGCCAGCCCCAGCATTTT.

The table lists this clonotype with many counts. The chain has TRBV27 and TRBJ2-7; D unclear. From germline, CDR1 is MNHEY and CDR2 SMNVEV (reference sequence). The CDR3 length is 14 residues. Trimming took 5 bases from V and 3 from J, leaving 14 bases between them. CDR3 coding DNA: TGTGCCAGCAGTACCTCAGGCCACTACTACGAGCAGTACTTC. Residues: CASSTSGHYYEQYF.

This chain links TRBV18 with TRBJ2-1; 11 bases match TRBD2. CDR3 size: 16 residues. Germline V gene lookup returns CDR1 KGHSH and CDR2 LQKENI. Unmatched junction bases numbered 2, after V lost 2 bases and J lost 2 bases. The CDR3 sequence: CASSPTSGGAYNEQFF. Written as DNA, the CDR3 is TGTGCCAGCTCACCAACTAGCGGGGGAGCCTACAATGAGCAGTTCTTC.

The V gene is TRBV20-1, the J gene TRBJ2-1; 11 positions agree with TRBD2. CDR3 length equals 15 residues. J was trimmed by 3 bases and V by 6 bases; bases with no gene match: 7. Germline V CDR1 and CDR2: DFQATT, SNEGSKA (reference sequence). This chain's CDR3 is CSAPTSGSYYNEQFF. CDR3 nucleotide sequence: TGCAGTGCCCCTACTAGCGGGAGCTACTACAATGAGCAGTTCTTC.

This chain uses TRBV6-1 with TRBJ2-3; a possible D gene is TRBD1 (5 bases). CDR3 length equals 14 residues. The V gene lost 5 bases and the J gene lost 4 bases, with 13 bases spanning the gap. The germline CDR1 and CDR2 sequences are MNHNS and SASEGT. CDR3 sequence: CASSTGLGADTQYF. The CDR3 nucleotides are TGTGCCAGCAGTACCGGCTTAGGGGCAGATACGCAGTATTTT.

This clonotype was seen more than once but under ten times. J is TRBJ2-5 and V is TRBV7-9, with 11 nucleotides matching TRBD2. The germline V gene encodes CDR1 SEHNR and CDR2 FQNEAQ (reference sequence). The CDR3 spans 17 residues. Trimming removed 4 bases from V and 4 bases from J; junction bases left unmatched: 11. The CDR3 region is CASSSTLAGEFGETQYF. Here the CDR3 DNA reads TGTGCCAGCAGCTCCACACTAGCGGGAGAATTCGGAGAGACCCAGTACTTC. The full variable domain, in which reference TRBV7-9 and TRBJ2-5 provide the parts outside the CDR3, is DTGVSQNPRHKITKRGQNVTFRCDPISEHNRLYWYRQTLGQGPEFLTYFQNEAQLEKSRLLSDRFSAERPKGSFSTLEIQRTEQGDSAMYLCASSSTLAGEFGETQYFGPGTRLLVL.

This clonotype appeared many times. The chain carries TRBV12-3 or TRBV12-4 and TRBJ1-5; 7 bases match TRBD1. The CDR3 contains 14 residues. The J segment lost 4 bases and the V segment lost 6 bases, leaving 6 bases of the junction unmatched. The CDR3: CASSLSGGNQPQHF. The DNA of the CDR3 is TGTGCCAGCAGCTTATCAGGGGGAAATCAGCCCCAGCATTTT.

In its sample, this clonotype was seen a few times. The V gene is TRBV20-1, the J gene TRBJ2-1; D is possibly TRBD2 (6 bases). The V and J ends lost 1 base and 0 bases respectively, with 13 bases between them. The CDR3 is 16 residues long. The V gene's germline CDR1 is DFQATT and CDR2 SNEGSKA (reference sequence). CDR3 nucleotides: TGCAGTGCTAGAGCGGCGACTAGTAGCTCCTACAATGAGCAGTTCTTC. Protein sequence: CSARAATSSSYNEQFF.

The sample holds a few counts of this clonotype. V is TRBV19 and J is TRBJ2-1; TRBD1 aligns across 9 bases. The CDR3 runs to 11 residues. Losses at the gene ends were 7 bases for V and 15 bases for J; bases not matched to a gene: 7. Germline-derived CDR1 and CDR2 are LNHDA and SQIVND (reference sequence). The CDR3: CASKSTGGLFF. The DNA of the CDR3 is TGTGCCAGTAAATCGACAGGGGGGTTGTTCTTC.

To note about this clonotype: Here the CDR3 omits its conserved ending phenylalanine or tryptophan, so a read error is the likely source. V gene TRBV29-1 combines with J gene TRBJ2-7, with 11 bases matching TRBD2. The length of the CDR3 is 13 residues. The germline V gene encodes CDR1 SQVTM and CDR2 ANQGSEA. After removal of 5 bases from V and 2 bases from J, the junction contained 2 bases not matched to a gene. The DNA of the CDR3 is TGCAGCGTTCTAGCGGGAGGCACCTACGAGCAGTACTAC. Protein sequence: CSVLAGGTYEQYY.

This clonotype was observed a few times. The genes are TRBV7-6 and TRBJ2-7; 7 nucleotides agree with TRBD2. With 2 bases clipped from V and 5 bases from J, the junction kept 15 bases outside the gene matches. In germline, CDR1 is SGHVS, CDR2 FNYEAQ. The CDR3 runs to 17 residues. CDR3 loop: CASSLMMAGAVGDEQYF. DNA for the CDR3: TGTGCCAGCAGCTTAATGATGGCGGGAGCGGTGGGGGACGAGCAGTACTTC.

V is TRBV6-1 and J is TRBJ1-4, with no clear D. Germline V gene sequence: CDR1 MNHNS, CDR2 SASEGT. Trimming took 2 bases from V and 0 from J, leaving 4 bases between them. The CDR3 loop spans 14 amino acids. CDR3 coding DNA: TGTGCCAGCAGTGAAACAGCAACTAATGAAAAACTGTTTTTT. It yields the protein CASSETATNEKLFF.

This clonotype has just a few counts. The chain uses TRBV15 and TRBJ2-1; D is uncertain. CDR1 and CDR2 from the germline V gene are LNHNV and YYDKDF (reference sequence). The germline V and J ends were trimmed by 4 bases and 9 bases, with 13 bases remaining between them. The CDR3 is 13 residues long. The DNA for the CDR3 is TGTGCCACCAGCATAGAGATGCGAGGTGAGCAGTTCTTC. Protein sequence: CATSIEMRGEQFF.

A few counts support this clonotype. This rearrangement joins TRBV7-8 to TRBJ2-5, with D possibly being TRBD2 (5 bases). V lost 2 bases and J 5 bases, leaving 9 bases between the germline ends. The CDR3 has 13 residues. The V gene's germline CDR1 is SGHVS and CDR2 FQNEAQ. In DNA, the CDR3 is TGTGCCAGCAGCTTATTCGGGGAGGAGACCCAGTACTTC. Amino acid sequence: CASSLFGEETQYF.